The 14 T cell receptor beta chains below all came from one sample that was sequenced in a study of blood T cell repertoires in COVID-19. Sequenced by immunoSEQ multiplex PCR; TCRdb stores in-frame clones only, minus some. The table shows over 100,000 clones, with approximately 86% occurring only once. The material sequenced was peripheral blood. Receptor source: a woman between 45 and 65 years old with COVID-19, enrolled during active disease.

CDR3 sequence reads: CASSSSGQGAGGYTF. DNA of the CDR3: TGTGCCAGCAGCTCGAGCGGACAGGGGGCGGGAGGCTACACCTTC. V is TRBV7-9 and J is TRBJ1-2; 11 nucleotides line up with TRBD1. Germline values: CDR1 SEHNR, CDR2 FQNEAQ (reference sequence). This CDR3 has 15 amino acids. J was trimmed by 8 bases and V by 4 bases; bases with no gene match: 9.

This clone has just a few counts. The chain is built from TRBV10-3 and TRBJ2-5, with D perhaps matching TRBD1 (8 bases). Germline CDR1 reads ENHRY; CDR2 reads SYGVKD. This CDR3 region has 13 residues. The V end was cut by 10 bases, the J end by 4 bases, with 16 bases between. The DNA for the CDR3 is TGTGCCACCAAACAGGGGGAGGGAGAGACCCAGTACTTC. This gives the protein CATKQGEGETQYF.

The chain recombines TRBV5-1 with TRBJ2-3, with TRBD2 matching over 16 bases. J lost 0 bases, V lost 4 bases, and 11 bases had no gene match. CDR1 is SGHRS and CDR2 is YFSETQ in the germline V gene. The CDR3 runs 20 residues. This chain's CDR3 is CASSTGTSGGAGLSTDTQYF. DNA of the CDR3: TGCGCCAGCAGCACCGGGACTAGCGGGGGGGCTGGACTTAGCACAGATACGCAGTATTTT.

This chain links TRBV7-8 with TRBJ1-5, with a weak D call TRBD1 (5 bases). V was pared by 6 bases and J by 3 bases, with 15 bases between. Germline CDR1 reads SGHVS; CDR2 reads FQNEAQ. The CDR3 totals 15 residues. The chain's CDR3 is CASSPAGWLNQPQHF. In DNA form, the CDR3 reads TGTGCCAGCAGTCCTGCAGGGTGGCTCAATCAGCCCCAGCATTTT.

The rearrangement joins TRBV6-5 to TRBJ2-5; 9 nucleotides agree with TRBD1. V trimming: 10 bases; J trimming: 3 bases; junction bases outside the gene matches: 9. The CDR3 contains 14 residues. Germline-derived CDR1 and CDR2 are MNHEY and SVGAGI. In nucleotides, the CDR3 is TGTGCCACTATGGACAGGGGACGCAAAGAGACCCAGTACTTC. Encoded protein: CATMDRGRKETQYF.

The chain is built from TRBV21-1 and TRBJ2-7; TRBD1 is taken as the D call from the table, unchecked against the DNA. TRBV21-1 is classified as a pseudogene. The CDR3 runs to 18 residues. The DNA of the CDR3 is TGTGCCAGCAGCAAACCTTTTTGGGACAGGGGGCCCGATTGGGAGCAGTACTTC. Residues: CASSKPFWDRGPDWEQYF.

Turning to this clone: The junction and the germline gene differ at one end; a read error may be behind it. This chain connects TRBV14 to TRBJ2-5; maybe TRBD1 (7 bases). CDR3 length equals 12 residues. CDR1 and CDR2 from the germline V gene are SGHDN and FVKESK. CDR3 in amino acids: CASSHQGGALHF. The CDR3, as DNA: TGTGCCAGCAGCCACCAGGGGGGCGCCCTGCACTTC.

The chain carries TRBV15 and TRBJ2-4, with D possibly being TRBD1 (5 bases). The CDR3 extends over 14 amino acids. Germline-derived CDR1 and CDR2 are LNHNV and YYDKDF (reference sequence). Trimming removed 0 bases from V and 5 bases from J, with 8 bases in between. DNA of the CDR3: TGTGCCACCAGCAGAGACAGGGCGCAAAACATTCAGTACTTC. Its translation is CATSRDRAQNIQYF.

This chain uses TRBV13 with TRBJ2-1, with 8 bases identical to TRBD1. Per the germline V gene, CDR1 is PRHDT and CDR2 is FYEKMQ (reference sequence). The CDR3 spans 13 residues. CDR3 nucleotide sequence: TGTGCTGCTGGACAGGGCGCCTACAATGAGCAGTTCTTC. Protein: CAAGQGAYNEQFF.

The V and J genes are TRBV6-5 and TRBJ2-7; 8 positions agree with TRBD1. The germline V gene encodes CDR1 MNHEY and CDR2 SVGAGI. The CDR3 sequence is 14 residues long. With 5 bases clipped from V and 0 bases from J, the junction kept 3 bases outside the gene matches. The CDR3 DNA reads TGTGCCAGCAGTCGTGGACAGGGCTCCTACGAGCAGTACTTC. Translation gives CASSRGQGSYEQYF.

The CDR3 spells CASRTDQSVYGYTF. Written as DNA, the CDR3 is TGTGCCAGCAGGACAGACCAATCCGTCTATGGCTACACCTTC. The V gene is TRBV6-6, the J gene TRBJ1-2; D possibly corresponds to TRBD1 (5 bases). The CDR3 sequence is 14 residues long. Trimming removed 6 bases at V and 4 bases at J, with 15 bases between. The germline gives CDR1 MNHNY, CDR2 SVGAGI (reference sequence).

The CDR3, as DNA: TGTGCCAGCAGCTTAGTTACCGGGACAGGGCGGAATGAGCAGTTCTTC. Translation: CASSLVTGTGRNEQFF. V and J are TRBV7-3 and TRBJ2-1; 9 bases match TRBD1. The CDR3 contains 16 residues. V was pared by 2 bases and J by 7 bases, with 9 bases of the junction left unmatched. The germline gives CDR1 SGHTA, CDR2 FQGTGA.

The rearrangement joins TRBV11-3 to TRBJ2-2; 9 bases map to TRBD1. V trimming: 6 bases; J trimming: 5 bases; junction bases outside the gene matches: 4. This CDR3 contains 14 residues. Germline-derived CDR1 and CDR2 are SGHNT and YENEEA. The CDR3 reads CASSGTGWTGELFF. The CDR3 DNA follows: TGTGCCAGCAGTGGGACAGGGTGGACCGGGGAGCTGTTTTTT.

This clone has only one observation. The V and J genes are TRBV10-3 and TRBJ2-7; D unclear. V was cut by 4 bases and J by 3 bases, with 4 bases left in between. This CDR3 spans 11 amino acids. Germline V lookup: CDR1 ENHRY, CDR2 SYGVKD. CDR3 coding DNA: TGTGCCATCAGTGGAGGCTACGAGCAGTACTTC. It specifies CAISGGYEQYF.